This is a list of T cell receptor beta chains from one sample in a study of T cell responses to AZD1222 COVID-19 vaccine. Assay used: immunoSEQ multiplex PCR; TCRdb lists only in-frame clones, some missing. The sample has approximately 130,000 clones, around 83% seen once. Specimen: peripheral blood, collected 28 days after the second AZD1222 dose. These receptor sequences come from an adult who received the AZD1222 COVID-19 vaccine. The CDR3 runs from the conserved cysteine through the conserved F or W. Each record gives: D gene, CDR3 length, clone size, V gene, J gene, CDR3 protein, CDR3 DNA. The D gene is left open where the match is weak. The size of a clone is reported for some rows only, either as once, few or many, or as a class for expanded clones.

TRBD1	15	few	TRBV25-1	TRBJ1-3	CASSETGGSGNTIYF	TGTGCCAGCAGTGAGACAGGGGGCTCTGGAAACACCATATATTTT
TRBD1	15	NA	TRBV5-1	TRBJ1-1	CASSWDRGQVTEAFF	TGCGCCAGCAGCTGGGACAGGGGGCAGGTCACTGAAGCTTTCTTT
NA	17	NA	TRBV12-1	TRBJ2-1	CASSFTGLALTYNEQFF	TGTGCCAGCAGCTTTACCGGACTAGCGTTGACCTACAATGAGCAGTTCTTC
TRBD1	15	NA	TRBV7-2	TRBJ2-3	CASSFRTGGTDTQYF	TGTGCCAGCAGCTTCCGGACAGGGGGCACAGATACGCAGTATTTT
NA	14	NA	TRBV3-1/TRBV3-2	TRBJ1-5	CASSQFFGSLPQHF	TGTGCCAGCAGCCAATTCTTTGGGTCTCTGCCCCAGCATTTT
TRBD2	19	NA	TRBV6-2/TRBV6-3	TRBJ2-5	CASSYRHTRTSGLQETQYF	TGTGCCAGCAGTTACCGACACACCCGGACTAGCGGACTCCAAGAGACCCAGTACTTC
NA	13	NA	TRBV18	TRBJ1-1	CASSPSAGAGAFF	TGTGCCAGCTCCCCCAGCGCCGGGGCGGGAGCTTTCTTT
NA	15	NA	TRBV6-2/TRBV6-3	TRBJ1-6	CASSFAGGLNSPLHF	TGTGCCAGCAGTTTTGCGGGGGGCCTTAATTCACCCCTCCACTTT
NA	17	NA	TRBV5-5	TRBJ1-5	CASSFGGAGWGNQPQHF	TGTGCCAGCAGCTTCGGAGGGGCCGGATGGGGCAATCAGCCCCAGCATTTT
NA	12	NA	TRBV30	TRBJ1-2	CAWTEGGYGYTF	TGTGCCTGGACCGAGGGCGGTTATGGCTACACCTTC
TRBD2	17	NA	TRBV5-1	TRBJ2-3	CASSGVLSGVSTDTQYF	TGCGCCAGCAGCGGAGTCCTTAGCGGGGTTAGCACAGATACGCAGTATTTT
NA	15	NA	TRBV5-1	TRBJ2-7	CASSGGRTVFGEQYF	TGCGCCAGCAGCGGGGGAAGAACGGTTTTTGGCGAGCAGTACTTC
NA	14	NA	TRBV19	TRBJ1-2	CASSFRGFGYGYTF	TGTGCCAGTAGCTTCCGGGGGTTCGGCTATGGCTACACCTTC
NA	12	NA	TRBV18	TRBJ2-7	CASSPRRDEQYF	TGTGCCAGCTCACCACGTAGGGACGAGCAGTACTTC
TRBD1	14	NA	TRBV30	TRBJ2-2	CASRDSANTGELFF	TGTGCCAGCCGGGACAGCGCGAACACCGGGGAGCTGTTTTTT
TRBD2	14	once	TRBV6-5	TRBJ2-1	CASSPGTSGATQFF	TGTGCCAGCAGTCCAGGGACTAGCGGGGCGACGCAGTTCTTC
NA	13	NA	TRBV28	TRBJ2-5	CASRHPGEETQYF	TGTGCCAGCAGACACCCGGGGGAAGAGACCCAGTACTTC
NA	14	NA	TRBV7-9	TRBJ1-2	CASSLEAPSYGYTF	TGTGCCAGCAGCTTAGAAGCCCCCAGCTATGGCTACACCTTC
NA	12	NA	TRBV5-1	TRBJ2-2	CASSTYTGELFF	TGCGCCAGCAGCACATACACCGGGGAGCTGTTTTTT
TRBD1	13	NA	TRBV6-5	TRBJ1-5	CASIGTGNQPQHF	TGTGCCAGCATTGGGACAGGGAATCAGCCCCAGCATTTT
NA	13	NA	TRBV5-1	TRBJ1-1	CASSFVGGTEAFF	TGCGCCAGCAGCTTCGTGGGGGGGACTGAAGCTTTCTTT
TRBD1	18	NA	TRBV19	TRBJ1-5	CASSHSRDRSNSNQPQHF	TGTGCCAGTAGTCATAGCCGGGACAGGAGTAATAGCAATCAGCCCCAGCATTTT
TRBD1	12	NA	TRBV24-1	TRBJ2-2	CATSDLDRALFF	TGTGCCACCAGTGATTTGGACAGGGCGCTGTTTTTT
NA	11	NA	TRBV2	TRBJ2-5	CASSEPETQYF	TGTGCCAGCAGTGAACCGGAGACCCAGTACTTC
NA	15	NA	TRBV6-7	TRBJ2-7	CASSSFQGLNYEQYF	TGTGCCAGCAGTTCTTTCCAGGGTTTGAACTACGAGCAGTACTTC
TRBD1	18	once	TRBV15	TRBJ1-2	CATSRGARGTETNYGYTF	TGTGCCACCAGCAGGGGGGCGCGAGGGACAGAGACTAACTATGGCTACACCTTC
TRBD1	18	NA	TRBV5-1	TRBJ1-1	CASSATLQGARMNTEAFF	TGCGCCAGCAGCGCTACCTTACAGGGGGCTAGGATGAACACTGAAGCTTTCTTT
NA	15	NA	TRBV6-2/TRBV6-3	TRBJ2-5	CASSPRGTPGETQYF	TGTGCCAGCAGCCCTCGGGGGACCCCCGGAGAGACCCAGTACTTC
TRBD1	18	NA	TRBV29-1	TRBJ2-7	CSVEKRETGKDGYYEQYF	TGCAGCGTTGAAAAGAGGGAGACAGGGAAGGATGGATATTACGAGCAGTACTTC
NA	14	NA	TRBV27	TRBJ1-1	CASRPYRFYTEAFF	TGTGCCAGCAGGCCGTATAGATTTTACACTGAAGCTTTCTTT
NA	13	NA	TRBV12-3/TRBV12-4	TRBJ1-5	CASSSKGDQPQHF	TGTGCCAGCAGTAGCAAGGGGGACCAGCCCCAGCATTTT
TRBD1	15	NA	TRBV28	TRBJ2-7	CASSLGTGSGYEQYF	TGTGCCAGCAGTTTGGGGACAGGGAGTGGGTACGAGCAGTACTTC
NA	11	NA	TRBV28	TRBJ1-2	CASSYSYGYTF	TGTGCCAGCAGTTACAGCTATGGCTACACCTTC
TRBD1	15	few	TRBV7-2	TRBJ1-5	CASSLNRGDNQPQHF	TGTGCCAGCAGCCTGAACAGGGGCGACAATCAGCCCCAGCATTTT
NA	14	NA	TRBV5-1	TRBJ1-2	CASSSWDAEGGYTF	TGCGCCAGCAGCTCTTGGGACGCCGAGGGCGGCTACACCTTC
NA	14	NA	TRBV3-1/TRBV3-2	TRBJ1-1	CASSQDLQNTEAFF	TGTGCCAGCAGCCAAGATTTGCAGAACACTGAAGCTTTCTTT
NA	13	NA	TRBV11-3	TRBJ1-1	CASSLEMSTEAFF	TGTGCCAGCAGCTTGGAAATGTCCACTGAAGCTTTCTTT
TRBD2	18	NA	TRBV7-6	TRBJ2-1	CASSGQESTSGAYNEQFF	TGTGCCAGCTCAGGTCAGGAATCGACTAGCGGGGCCTACAATGAGCAGTTCTTC
TRBD1	16	NA	TRBV5-1	TRBJ2-2	CASSLHATGGAGELFF	TGCGCCAGCAGCTTGCATGCGACAGGGGGCGCCGGGGAGCTGTTTTTT
TRBD1	15	NA	TRBV4-3	TRBJ2-5	CASSQVSDRGETQYF	TGCGCCAGCAGCCAAGTTTCGGACAGGGGAGAGACCCAGTACTTC
NA	16	NA	TRBV6-1	TRBJ2-7	CASSEPGGPYPYEQYF	TGTGCCAGCAGTGAACCGGGCGGCCCGTATCCCTACGAGCAGTACTTC
NA	12	once	TRBV14	TRBJ2-7	CASQDMTSEQYF	TGTGCCAGCCAGGACATGACCTCCGAGCAGTACTTC
NA	11	NA	TRBV2	TRBJ1-1	CASSVWQEAFF	TGTGCCAGCAGTGTGTGGCAGGAAGCTTTCTTT
TRBD1	15	NA	TRBV30	TRBJ1-2	CACRAGTARNYGYTF	TGTGCCTGTCGGGCAGGGACAGCCCGTAACTATGGCTACACCTTC
TRBD1	16	NA	TRBV5-1	TRBJ2-1	CASSARQGEGNNEQFF	TGCGCCAGCAGCGCAAGACAGGGAGAGGGGAACAATGAGCAGTTCTTC
NA	14	NA	TRBV6-5	TRBJ1-3	CASSLERTGNTIYF	TGTGCCAGCAGCCTCGAGAGGACTGGAAACACCATATATTTT
NA	13	NA	TRBV7-9	TRBJ1-1	CASSFTGRAEAFF	TGTGCCAGCAGCTTTACAGGGAGGGCTGAAGCTTTCTTT